Following are 19 T cell receptor beta chains from one sample sequenced in a study of T-cell reconstitution after alpha-beta-depleted transplantation in children. TCRbeta library construction was performed incorporating unique molecular identifiers. TCRdb analysed the PCR reads with MiXCR anew, one entry per CDR3 protein. This sample has about 580,000 distinct CDR3 sequences, with around 23% found just once. Sequencing used PBMCs, mostly from graft donor cells, obtained 360 days after TCRalphabeta/CD19-depleted stem cell transplant. These receptor sequences come from a boy under two years old who had a stem cell transplant for acute myeloid leukemia, so the T cells may come from the graft donor.

This clonotype was observed a handful of times. The chain uses TRBV12-3 or TRBV12-4 and TRBJ1-6; TRBD1 might be the D (5 bases). The CDR3 runs 18 residues. Trimming took 7 bases from V and 3 from J, leaving 22 bases between them. The CDR3 region has the DNA TGTGCCAGCACCTTTGACGCCGGGACCCGGCTCTATAATTCACCCCTCCACTTT. This encodes CASTFDAGTRLYNSPLHF.

This clonotype occurred a few times. The chain couples TRBV20-1 to TRBJ2-5; D gene ambiguous. Germline CDR1 is DFQATT and CDR2 is SNEGSKA (reference sequence). The CDR3 runs 13 residues. V was clipped by 3 bases and J by 2 bases, with 10 bases between them. The CDR3 DNA reads TGCAGTGCTAGTGGGTACGATCAAGAGACCCAGTACTTC. This sequence encodes CSASGYDQETQYF.

Many counts were recorded for this clonotype. V usage is TRBV29-1 and J usage is TRBJ2-3; D is ambiguous. In germline, CDR1 is SQVTM, CDR2 ANQGSEA. V lost 3 bases, J lost 2 bases, and 3 bases lay in between. The CDR3 is 11 amino acids. For the CDR3, the DNA is TGCAGCGTTGATATCACAGATACGCAGTATTTT. This gives the protein CSVDITDTQYF.

This clonotype was seen many times. This chain joins TRBV4-1 and TRBJ1-1; the match to TRBD1 covers 7 bases. The germline V gene encodes CDR1 MGHRA and CDR2 YSYEKL. CDR3 length: 14 amino acids. The J segment lost 5 bases and the V segment lost 2 bases, leaving 5 bases of the junction unmatched. This CDR3 reads CASSQPQGLTEAFF. CDR3 DNA: TGCGCCAGCAGCCAACCACAGGGGTTGACTGAAGCTTTCTTT.

The chain is built from TRBV12-3 or TRBV12-4 and TRBJ2-1; 8 bases fit TRBD2. Losses at the gene ends were 5 bases for V and 8 bases for J; bases not matched to a gene: 11. This CDR3 contains 15 residues. CDR3 DNA sequence: TGTGCCAGCAGTAAACGGGGGGGCCCGGCTTATGAGCAGTTCTTC. Protein product: CASSKRGGPAYEQFF.

The rearrangement uses TRBV20-1 and TRBJ2-7, with 13 bases matching TRBD2. V lost 5 bases to trimming and J lost 6 bases; unmatched junction nucleotides: 7. Germline CDR1 is DFQATT and CDR2 is SNEGSKA (reference sequence). This CDR3 comprises 14 residues. The CDR3 nucleotides are TGCAGTGCTCGGGGGACTAGCGGGAATCTCGAGCAGTACTTC. Encoded protein: CSARGTSGNLEQYF.

The chain carries TRBV12-3 or TRBV12-4 and TRBJ2-3; 7 bases are shared with TRBD2. Trimming at V came to 5 bases and at J to 4 bases, leaving 12 bases not matched to a gene. CDR3 length: 16 amino acids. The CDR3 nucleotides read TGTGCCAGCAGTCTCCTGCCGGGACTAAGGGCAGATACGCAGTATTTT. This translates into CASSLLPGLRADTQYF.

Turning to this clonotype: A junction end diverges from the germline sequence, so it may reflect a read error. The CDR3 sequence is CTSSPTENTEAFF. In nucleotides, the CDR3 is TGTACCAGCTCCCCGACAGAGAACACTGAAGCTTTCTTT. The rearrangement joins TRBV18 to TRBJ1-1, with D possibly TRBD1 on 5 matching bases. Germline V gene sequence: CDR1 KGHSH, CDR2 LQKENI. The CDR3 is 13 amino acids. Complete variable domain (other parts from reference TRBV18 and TRBJ1-1): NAGVMQNPRHLVRRRGQEARLRCSPMKGHSHVYWYRQLPEEGLKFMVYLQKENIIDESGMPKERFSAEFPKEGPSILRIQQVVRGDSAAYFCTSSPTENTEAFFGQGTRLTVV.

This clonotype occurred many times. The chain links TRBV6-5 to TRBJ2-5; the D gene is possibly TRBD2 (6 bases). Germline V gene lookup returns CDR1 MNHEY and CDR2 SVGAGI. The CDR3 contains 15 residues. The germline V and J ends were trimmed by 0 bases and 2 bases, with 10 bases remaining between them. CDR3 nucleotides: TGTGCCAGCAGTTACTCCCGGGAGCAACAAGAGACCCAGTACTTC. This encodes CASSYSREQQETQYF.

This clonotype was seen at least ten times. The rearrangement links TRBV24-1 to TRBJ2-7, with TRBD1 matching over 11 bases. CDR3 size: 15 residues. V trimming: 3 bases; J trimming: 5 bases; junction bases outside the gene matches: 5. From germline, CDR1 is KGHDR and CDR2 SFDVKD. CDR3 protein: CATSDPGQGADEQYF. The CDR3, as DNA: TGTGCCACCAGTGATCCTGGACAGGGGGCTGACGAGCAGTACTTC.

In its sample, this clonotype was seen a few times. The V call is TRBV21-1, the J call TRBJ2-7; TRBD1 is taken as the D call from the table, unchecked against the DNA. TRBV21-1 is deemed a pseudogene. This CDR3 region has 17 residues. The CDR3 DNA sequence: TGTGCCAGCTGGTTGATTGACAGGGAATATACAACCTACGAGCAGTACGTC. It specifies CASWLIDREYTTYEQYV.

At least ten counts were recorded for this clonotype. The chain recombines TRBV7-2 with TRBJ1-2, with a possible D match to TRBD1 (6 bases). Trimming left V 4 bases short and J 3 bases short, with 12 bases between. Germline CDR1 SGHTA, CDR2 FQGNSA. The CDR3 loop spans 14 amino acids. The CDR3 here is CASSSTSGDYGYTF. The CDR3 DNA reads as TGTGCCAGCAGCTCCACCTCAGGGGACTATGGCTACACCTTC. Supplemented by reference TRBV7-2 and TRBJ1-2, the full variable domain reads GAGVSQSPSNKVTEKGKDVELRCDPISGHTALYWYRQSLGQGLEFLIYFQGNSAPDKSGLPSDRFSAERTGGSVSTLTIQRTQQEDSAVYLCASSSTSGDYGYTFGSGTRLTVV.

This clonotype was recorded many times. The chain joins TRBV29-1 to TRBJ2-1, with TRBD1 matching 8 bases. The CDR3 is made up of 12 amino acids. CDR1 SQVTM and CDR2 ANQGSEA come from the germline V gene. V lost 5 bases to trimming and J lost 10 bases; unmatched junction nucleotides: 7. The chain's CDR3 is CSVIRGREEQFF. In nucleotides, the CDR3 is TGCAGCGTTATCAGGGGGCGCGAGGAGCAGTTCTTC.

V is TRBV5-6 and J is TRBJ2-7; TRBD1 is a possible D gene (6 bases). Trimming took 0 bases from V and 9 from J, leaving 19 bases between them. The V gene's germline CDR1 is SGHDT and CDR2 YYEEEE. This CDR3 has 15 residues. CDR3 nucleotides: TGTGCCAGCAGCTTGGCCGCATGGCAGGGGCCTTCGCAGTACTTC. This encodes CASSLAAWQGPSQYF.

The CDR3 is CASNRSDRGGTEAFF. In DNA, the CDR3 is TGTGCCAGCAACCGGAGCGACAGGGGTGGCACTGAAGCTTTCTTT. The chain is built from TRBV27 and TRBJ1-1, with TRBD1 identical over 8 bases. This CDR3 region has 15 residues. J was trimmed by 4 bases and V by 7 bases; bases with no gene match: 11. Germline values: CDR1 MNHEY, CDR2 SMNVEV (reference sequence).

The chain links TRBV7-2 to TRBJ1-5, with TRBD1 identical over 8 bases. From germline, CDR1 is SGHTA and CDR2 FQGNSA. The V and J ends lost 6 bases and 1 base, in that order; junction bases with no gene match: 5. The CDR3 contains 15 residues. This chain's CDR3 is CASREDRGSNQPQHF. The CDR3 nucleotides read TGTGCCAGCAGAGAAGACAGGGGAAGCAATCAGCCCCAGCATTTT.

The chain combines TRBV20-1 with TRBJ2-7; D may be TRBD1 (5 bases). Germline V CDR1 and CDR2: DFQATT, SNEGSKA (reference sequence). The ends were cut back, 1 base at V and 4 bases at J, with 20 bases in the middle. The length of the CDR3 is 16 residues. The CDR3 spells CSARGGAETPLYEQYV. In nucleotides, the CDR3 is TGCAGTGCTAGAGGTGGGGCCGAAACACCCCTGTACGAGCAGTACGTC.

Only a few counts were recorded for this clonotype. This sequence joins TRBV4-3 and TRBJ2-3; 7 nucleotides match TRBD2. This CDR3 contains 17 residues. Trimming cost V 3 bases and J 2 bases; bases outside gene matches: 11. The germline V gene encodes CDR1 LGHNA and CDR2 YSLEER. The CDR3 bases are TGCGCCAGCAGCCACAGAAGTCTAGCGGATTCCACAGATACGCAGTATTTT. This translates into CASSHRSLADSTDTQYF.

This chain links TRBV10-3 with TRBJ2-7, with D possibly TRBD2 on 5 matching bases. The ends were cut back, 6 bases at V and 2 bases at J, with 23 bases in the middle. The germline gives CDR1 ENHRY, CDR2 SYGVKD. This CDR3 spans 17 amino acids. The CDR3 region has the DNA TGTGCCATCAGCCCGAGGGCTACCGGGTACACGCCCTACGAGCAGTACGTC. The encoded protein is CAISPRATGYTPYEQYV.